A single sample gave rise to the 13 T cell receptor beta chains below, sequenced in a study of blood T cell repertoires in COVID-19. Assay used: immunoSEQ multiplex PCR; TCRdb lists only in-frame clones, some missing. Of around 320,000 clones in the sample, around 87% are singletons; the top ten hold more than 2%. Material: peripheral blood. The receptors stem from a man aged 18-30 years with active or convalescent COVID-19.

This clone was detected only once. The chain combines TRBV7-8 with TRBJ2-1; 11 bases map to TRBD2. In germline, CDR1 is SGHVS, CDR2 FQNEAQ. V gave up 3 bases and J gave up 7 bases; unmatched junction bases: 5. CDR3 length: 15 residues. The CDR3 sequence: CASSFSTSGGNEQFF. The CDR3, as DNA: TGTGCCAGCAGCTTTAGCACTAGCGGGGGTAATGAGCAGTTCTTC.

V gene TRBV27 combines with J gene TRBJ2-7; TRBD1 is a possible D gene (6 bases). Germline CDR1 reads MNHEY; CDR2 reads SMNVEV (reference sequence). Trimming took 10 bases from V and 3 from J, leaving 16 bases between them. CDR3 length: 13 amino acids. DNA for the CDR3: TGTGCCACCTCCACGGGCAGGGGCTACGAGCAGTACTTC. Amino acid sequence: CATSTGRGYEQYF.

The chain carries TRBV6-4 and TRBJ2-2; 11 bases match TRBD2. Germline V lookup: CDR1 MRHNA, CDR2 SNTAGT. Trimming removed 6 bases from V and 6 bases from J; junction bases left unmatched: 3. The CDR3 consists of 14 residues. The CDR3 sequence: CASRLAGVSGELFF. For the CDR3, the DNA is TGTGCCAGCAGACTAGCGGGAGTTTCCGGGGAGCTGTTTTTT.

The chain is built from TRBV19 and TRBJ2-3; D possibly corresponds to TRBD1 (6 bases). Looked up from germline, CDR1 is LNHDA and CDR2 is SQIVND (reference sequence). The CDR3 length is 13 residues. With 5 bases removed from V and 3 bases from J, the gap between germline ends came to 9 bases. The CDR3 sequence: CASSLGATDTQYF. CDR3 DNA sequence: TGTGCCAGTAGTTTGGGGGCTACAGATACGCAGTATTTT.

The chain joins TRBV3-1 (or the pseudogene TRBV3-2) to TRBJ2-2; TRBD2 matches at 7 bases. With 5 bases clipped from V and 6 bases from J, the junction kept 3 bases outside the gene matches. This CDR3 region has 13 residues. The germline V gene has CDR1 LGHDT and CDR2 YNNKEL (reference sequence). The CDR3 loop is CASSRLAPGELFF. CDR3 in DNA: TGTGCCAGCAGCAGACTAGCCCCCGGGGAGCTGTTTTTT.

This clone was seen a handful of times. This chain uses TRBV6-2 or TRBV6-3 with TRBJ1-5; 7 bases are a match to TRBD1. Germline values: CDR1 MNHEY, CDR2 SVGEGT. Trimming removed 2 bases from V and 2 bases from J; junction bases left unmatched: 3. The CDR3 is made up of 15 amino acids. This CDR3 is CASSYAGGGNQPQHF. CDR3 nucleotides: TGTGCCAGCAGTTACGCAGGGGGAGGCAATCAGCCCCAGCATTTT.

This chain connects TRBV5-1 to TRBJ2-4; 7 nucleotides match TRBD1. Looked up from germline, CDR1 is SGHRS and CDR2 is YFSETQ. The CDR3 consists of 14 residues. After removal of 5 bases from V and 8 bases from J, the junction contained 10 bases not matched to a gene. In nucleotides, the CDR3 is TGCGCCAGCAGAAAGGAAGGGGGCTTGGACATTCAGTACTTC. Its translation: CASRKEGGLDIQYF.

Notes on this clone: The sample carries other DNA sequences with the same CDR3. The rearrangement uses TRBV29-1 and TRBJ1-5; D is perhaps TRBD1 (6 bases). The CDR3 extends over 14 amino acids. Per the germline V gene, CDR1 is SQVTM and CDR2 is ANQGSEA. The V and J ends lost 6 bases and 0 bases respectively, with 12 bases between them. The CDR3 reads CSVATGNSNQPQHF. In DNA, the CDR3 is TGCAGCGTCGCCACAGGGAATAGCAATCAGCCCCAGCATTTT.

The V and J genes are TRBV12-3 or TRBV12-4 and TRBJ1-2; D not resolved. The CDR3 is made up of 12 amino acids. Deletions cut 3 bases from V and 8 bases from J, with 10 bases between. The CDR3 region has the DNA TGTGCCAGCAGTTTTCTAGGTAGCGGCTACACCTTC. It yields the protein CASSFLGSGYTF.

This clone was recorded only once. This CDR3 is CASSPLAGSGRYEQYF. The CDR3 DNA is TGTGCCAGCAGTCCCCTCGCGGGTAGCGGGAGGTATGAGCAGTACTTC. V is TRBV28 and J is TRBJ2-7; 10 bases line up with TRBD2. The V segment lost 5 bases and the J segment 7 bases; nucleotides outside the gene matches: 14. Germline CDR1 is MDHEN and CDR2 is SYDVKM. This CDR3 spans 16 amino acids.

This clone was observed once. V gene TRBV7-9 combines with J gene TRBJ1-1, with D unclear. Germline V gene sequence: CDR1 SEHNR, CDR2 FQNEAQ (reference sequence). Trimming took 2 bases from V and 0 from J, leaving 10 bases between them. The CDR3 sequence is 15 residues long. The CDR3 region is CASSLFEGLNTEAFF. DNA of the CDR3: TGTGCCAGCAGCTTATTTGAGGGATTGAACACTGAAGCTTTCTTT.

In nucleotides, the CDR3 is TGTGCCAGCAGCGTAGGACAGGCCCCCTACGAGCAGTACTTC. Protein product: CASSVGQAPYEQYF. The chain is built from TRBV9 and TRBJ2-7; D possibly corresponds to TRBD1 (6 bases). Germline CDR1 and CDR2: SGDLS and YYNGEE. The CDR3 runs to 14 residues. V was cut by 0 bases and J by 2 bases, with 9 bases left in between.

The V and J genes are TRBV7-2 and TRBJ1-3; TRBD1 matches at 8 bases. J lost 4 bases, V lost 3 bases, and 14 bases had no gene match. Looked up from germline, CDR1 is SGHTA and CDR2 is FQGNSA. The CDR3 is 18 residues long. The CDR3 coding sequence is TGTGCCAGCAGCTTTACTGTGGCAGGGGGCGCGGGAGGAAACACCATATATTTT. Amino acids: CASSFTVAGGAGGNTIYF.